The T cell receptor (beta chain) under discussion was sequenced for a study of cytomegalovirus exposure and HLA in healthy donors. Study observations and caveats: Cytomegalovirus association was listed for 164 TCR beta chains. Specificity of a few CMV-associated chains for CMV antigens was verified in vitro. The tendency of first-cohort TCR clusters to co-occur in the roughly 110 validation repertoires was the finding of a later analysis.

Clones were read by immunoSEQ multiplex PCR, and TCRdb kept only the in-frame ones, dropping some. The sample lists some 150,000 clones; 88% were seen once. About this clone itself: The target antigen is unknown.

The germline V gene has CDR1 SGHKS and CDR2 YYEKEE (reference sequence). V was pared by 4 bases and J by 3 bases, with 16 bases between. The length of the CDR3 is 15 residues. Sequenced: PBMCs. The TCR was taken from a man aged 18 to 30 in good health and CMV-seronegative. The chain is built from TRBV5-5 and TRBJ1-1, with D tentatively TRBD1 (5 bases). CDR3 sequence (DNA): TGTGCCAGCAGCCCAGGGTCCTCGGGCCACACTGAAGCTTTCTTT. Its translation is CASSPGSSGHTEAFF.